These 30 T cell receptor beta chains were sequenced from one sample in a study of T cells in localized non-small cell lung cancer. Generated by immunoSEQ multiplex PCR, the TCRdb table keeps only in-frame clones and is missing some. The data contain over 1,100 clones, roughly a third of them singletons. This sample comprised normal lung tissue next to the tumor, obtained before any cancer treatment. These receptor sequences come from a female donor over 55 with stage I lung adenocarcinoma.

This clone was seen a few times. This chain joins TRBV28 and TRBJ1-2; TRBD1 might be the D (6 bases). V was trimmed by 2 bases and J by 4 bases, leaving 14 bases between them. CDR3 length: 15 amino acids. Germline assignment: CDR1 MDHEN and CDR2 SYDVKM. For the CDR3, the DNA is TGTGCCAGCAGTTTAGGCGGACAGTCAGGCTATGGCTACACCTTC. Encoded protein: CASSLGGQSGYGYTF.

The chain links TRBV18 to TRBJ2-5; TRBD2 agrees at 7 bases. The V segment lost 3 bases and the J segment 2 bases; nucleotides outside the gene matches: 3. This CDR3 has 14 residues. CDR1 and CDR2 from the germline V gene are KGHSH and LQKENI. The CDR3 nucleotides read TGTGCCAGCTCACCCCGGACTAGGCAAGAGACCCAGTACTTC. Residues: CASSPRTRQETQYF.

The sample holds a few counts of this clone. The chain employs TRBV7-2 and TRBJ2-5; D unclear. Trimming took off 2 bases at V and 5 bases at J, with 9 bases between the two ends. CDR1 and CDR2 (germline): SGHTA, FQGNSA. The CDR3 has 13 residues. This CDR3 reads CASSLNRMETQYF. The CDR3 bases are TGTGCCAGCAGCTTAAACAGAATGGAGACCCAGTACTTC.

This chain connects TRBV29-1 to TRBJ2-3; 8 bases are a match to TRBD2. The V and J ends lost 4 bases and 1 base, in that order; junction bases with no gene match: 1. Germline V CDR1 and CDR2: SQVTM, ANQGSEA. The CDR3 totals 13 residues. In DNA form, the CDR3 reads TGCAGCGTTGCGCGGGGGGGCACAGATACGCAGTATTTT. It is translated as CSVARGGTDTQYF.

This clone was detected a few times. This chain connects TRBV11-3 to TRBJ2-7; 9 bases align to TRBD1. The CDR3 sequence is 15 residues long. The V segment lost 5 bases and the J segment 6 bases; nucleotides outside the gene matches: 11. Per germline, CDR1 SGHNT and CDR2 YENEEA. Here the CDR3 DNA reads TGTGCCAGCAGCACTAGGGGACAGGGTATAGGCGAGCAGTACGTC. Its translation is CASSTRGQGIGEQYV.

DNA of the CDR3: TGCAGCGGTAATTCCGGGACAGGAAATGAAAAACTGTTTTTT. Translation gives CSGNSGTGNEKLFF. The chain employs TRBV29-1 and TRBJ1-4; TRBD1 agrees at 8 bases. The CDR3 loop spans 14 amino acids. Germline V gene sequence: CDR1 SQVTM, CDR2 ANQGSEA. V was pared by 7 bases and J by 5 bases, with 9 bases of the junction left unmatched.

This clone was observed a handful of times. At one end the junction does not follow the germline gene, possibly because of a read error. V gene TRBV11-3 combines with J gene TRBJ2-2; TRBD2 matches 8 bases. The CDR3 runs 15 residues. Germline values: CDR1 SGHNT, CDR2 YENEEA. CDR3 coding DNA: TGTGCCAGCACCCCCGGGGGGGGAGACACCGAGGAGCTGTTTTTT. It translates to CASTPGGGDTEELFF.

This clone was seen more than once but under ten times. The gene calls are TRBV6-8 and TRBJ1-1, with TRBD1 as a possible D gene (6 bases). CDR1 and CDR2 (germline): MNHGY, SAAAGT. The CDR3 runs 15 residues. Deletions cut 11 bases from V and 1 base from J, with 20 bases between. The CDR3 is CAGKQRTAANTEAFF. CDR3 bases: TGTGCCGGAAAACAGAGGACAGCGGCGAACACTGAAGCTTTCTTT.

This clone was observed many times. This chain connects TRBV11-3 to TRBJ1-2, with D perhaps matching TRBD1 (6 bases). The CDR3 runs 16 residues. CDR1 and CDR2 (germline): SGHNT, YENEEA. V lost 0 bases and J lost 2, with 13 bases in between. As DNA, the CDR3 is TGTGCCAGCAGCTTAGATCGGGCAGGGGTCAACTATGGCTACACCTTC. Encoded protein: CASSLDRAGVNYGYTF.

This clone appeared a few times. The rearrangement uses TRBV2 and TRBJ1-1; TRBD1 is a possible D gene (6 bases). Trimming removed 7 bases at V and 0 bases at J, with 18 bases between. The CDR3 sequence is 16 residues long. Germline V gives CDR1 SNHLY, CDR2 FYNNEI. CDR3 residues: CASTNPSTGMNTEAFF. The CDR3 DNA reads as TGTGCCAGCACTAACCCCTCGACAGGCATGAACACTGAAGCTTTCTTT.

By share, this clone ranks as medium-sized. The J gene is TRBJ1-2, the V gene TRBV6-8; D gene unclear. V lost 5 bases, J lost 7 bases, and 17 bases lay in between. This CDR3 spans 14 amino acids. Looked up from germline, CDR1 is MNHGY and CDR2 is SAAAGT. The CDR3, as DNA: TGTGCCAGCAGTGTAGCGGCGCAGGCAGGTGGCTACACCTTC. This translates into CASSVAAQAGGYTF.

This clone was detected a few times. This rearrangement joins TRBV10-1 to TRBJ1-5, with D possibly matching TRBD1 (5 bases). V was cut by 5 bases and J by 4 bases, with 9 bases left in between. Germline CDR1 is WNHNN and CDR2 is SYGVQD (reference sequence). This CDR3 has 13 residues. This chain's CDR3 is CASSSGPNQPQHF. The CDR3 nucleotides are TGCGCCAGCAGTTCAGGGCCGAATCAGCCCCAGCATTTT.

This clone was seen a few times. The chain is built from TRBV6-8 and TRBJ1-1, with D unresolved. The CDR3 consists of 13 residues. V lost 6 bases and J lost 3, with 11 bases in between. Germline V CDR1 and CDR2: MNHGY, SAAAGT. CDR3 sequence reads: CASRPWEDTEAFF. As DNA, the CDR3 is TGTGCCAGCAGGCCCTGGGAGGACACTGAAGCTTTCTTT.

The chain carries TRBV6-8 and TRBJ1-1; possible D gene TRBD1, 6 bases. The germline V gene has CDR1 MNHGY and CDR2 SAAAGT. Trimming took 8 bases from V and 10 from J, leaving 17 bases between them. This CDR3 is 12 amino acids long. CDR3 amino acids: CASAQQGRGAFF. The CDR3 DNA reads TGTGCCAGCGCGCAGCAGGGGAGGGGAGCTTTCTTT.

In its sample, this clone was seen once. The chain uses TRBV19 and TRBJ1-2; D is unclear. Looked up from germline, CDR1 is LNHDA and CDR2 is SQIVND (reference sequence). This CDR3 spans 13 amino acids. V was clipped by 3 bases and J by 1 base, with 6 bases between them. This chain's CDR3 is CASSIADNYGYTF. Written as DNA, the CDR3 is TGTGCCAGTAGTATTGCCGATAACTATGGCTACACCTTC.

The rearrangement uses TRBV29-1 and TRBJ1-4; D perhaps matches TRBD1 (6 bases). Germline V gives CDR1 SQVTM, CDR2 ANQGSEA. Trimming removed 7 bases from V and 7 bases from J, with 16 bases in between. This CDR3 region has 13 residues. CDR3 residues: CSALGKGGEKLFF. The CDR3 nucleotides read TGCAGCGCCCTAGGCAAGGGGGGTGAAAAACTGTTTTTT.

This clone was counted a few times. The chain couples TRBV6-8 to TRBJ1-6; 7 nucleotides align to TRBD1. Germline CDR1 MNHGY, CDR2 SAAAGT. The CDR3 has 17 residues. V dropped 7 bases and J dropped 3; count of bases not matched to a gene: 12. The CDR3 nucleotides read TGTGCCAGCACCCCTTTGGGACAGCTTTTCTATAATTCACCCCTCCACTTT. It yields the protein CASTPLGQLFYNSPLHF.

The V and J genes are TRBV11-3 and TRBJ1-6, with D maybe TRBD1 (5 bases). Deletions cut 4 bases from V and 8 bases from J, with 15 bases between. This CDR3 has 15 amino acids. Germline CDR1 is SGHNT and CDR2 is YENEEA. Here the CDR3 DNA reads TGTGCCAGCAGCTCAAGCAGGGTCCGGGATTCACCCCTCCACTTT. This gives the protein CASSSSRVRDSPLHF.

The chain uses TRBV14 and TRBJ2-2; 8 bases line up with TRBD1. This CDR3 contains 15 residues. The trim removed 6 bases at V and 3 bases at J, leaving 6 bases unmatched. Germline V CDR1 and CDR2: SGHDN, FVKESK. Here the CDR3 DNA reads TGTGCCAGCAGTAAGCAGGGGGCGCACACCGGGGAGCTGTTTTTT. This codes for CASSKQGAHTGELFF.

This clone was seen only a few times. V gene TRBV15 combines with J gene TRBJ1-4, with no clear D. CDR3 length: 17 residues. The ends were cut back, 0 bases at V and 0 bases at J, with 11 bases in the middle. The V gene's germline CDR1 is LNHNV and CDR2 YYDKDF (reference sequence). DNA of the CDR3: TGTGCCACCAGCAGAGATAAGTCGACGACAACTAATGAAAAACTGTTTTTT. Protein sequence: CATSRDKSTTTNEKLFF.

Relative to its sample, this clone is medium-sized. The rearrangement uses TRBV9 and TRBJ2-3, with D possibly TRBD2 on 5 matching bases. The V gene's germline CDR1 is SGDLS and CDR2 YYNGEE. The V end lost 6 bases, the J end lost 0 bases, and 23 bases lay between the germline ends. CDR3 size: 18 residues. This CDR3 reads CASTRSGRGIGSTDTQYF. CDR3 DNA: TGTGCCAGCACCCGAAGTGGCAGAGGGATTGGAAGCACAGATACGCAGTATTTT.

This chain connects TRBV19 to TRBJ1-4; D is unclear. Deletions cut 5 bases from V and 0 bases from J, with 10 bases between. This CDR3 spans 15 amino acids. Germline V CDR1 and CDR2: LNHDA, SQIVND (reference sequence). The CDR3 sequence: CASSAGVATNEKLFF. The CDR3 DNA reads as TGTGCCAGTAGTGCCGGTGTCGCAACTAATGAAAAACTGTTTTTT. The full variable domain, with the rest looked up from reference TRBV19 and TRBJ1-4, is DGGITQSPKYLFRKEGQNVTLSCEQNLNHDAMYWYRQDPGQGLRLIYYSQIVNDFQKGDIAEGYSVSREKKESFPLTVTSAQKNPTAFYLCASSAGVATNEKLFFGSGTQLSVL.

There are a few counts of this clone. V usage is TRBV6-8 and J usage is TRBJ2-1; 9 positions match TRBD2. CDR1 is MNHGY and CDR2 is SAAAGT in the germline V gene. This CDR3 is built from 16 residues. The V and J ends lost 6 bases and 2 bases, in that order; junction bases with no gene match: 8. This chain's CDR3 is CASRKGLAGTYNEQFF. For the CDR3, the DNA is TGTGCCAGCAGAAAGGGGCTAGCGGGGACCTACAATGAGCAGTTCTTC.

The sample holds many counts of this clone. The chain couples TRBV9 to TRBJ1-1; D remains ambiguous. V lost 3 bases and J 3 bases, leaving 15 bases between the germline ends. The CDR3 contains 15 residues. Germline V gene lookup returns CDR1 SGDLS and CDR2 YYNGEE. The CDR3 here is CASSASRRTDTEAFF. CDR3 DNA: TGTGCCAGCAGCGCGTCCAGACGGACGGACACTGAAGCTTTCTTT.

The rearrangement uses TRBV11-3 and TRBJ1-1; tentatively, D is TRBD1 (6 bases). Trimming left V 1 base short and J 4 bases short, with 13 bases between. The CDR3 sequence is 15 residues long. Germline lookup yields CDR1 SGHNT and CDR2 YENEEA. CDR3 DNA sequence: TGTGCCAGCAGCTTAGGGAGGGGGGTTCGCACTGAAGCTTTCTTT. Residues: CASSLGRGVRTEAFF.

The rearrangement links TRBV18 to TRBJ2-2; D unclear. The germline V and J ends were trimmed by 0 bases and 1 base, with 0 bases remaining between them. The CDR3 consists of 13 residues. The germline gives CDR1 KGHSH, CDR2 LQKENI. CDR3 sequence reads: CASSPPNTGELFF. The DNA of the CDR3 is TGTGCCAGCTCACCACCGAACACCGGGGAGCTGTTTTTT. The variable domain in full, with the rest retrieved from reference TRBV18 and TRBJ2-2, is NAGVMQNPRHLVRRRGQEARLRCSPMKGHSHVYWYRQLPEEGLKFMVYLQKENIIDESGMPKERFSAEFPKEGPSILRIQQVVRGDSAAYFCASSPPNTGELFFGEGSRLTVL.

This clone was seen only a few times. The chain is built from TRBV11-3 and TRBJ2-2; D is ambiguous. Germline V gene data show CDR1 as SGHNT and CDR2 as YENEEA. The CDR3 is 17 amino acids. The V gene lost 3 bases and the J gene lost 0 bases, with 14 bases spanning the gap. This CDR3 reads CASSLEGWVTNTGELFF. CDR3 DNA: TGTGCCAGCAGCTTGGAAGGGTGGGTAACGAACACCGGGGAGCTGTTTTTT. Together with reference TRBV11-3 and TRBJ2-2, the CDR3 gives the full variable domain: EAGVVQSPRYKIIEKKQPVAFWCNPISGHNTLYWYLQNLGQGPELLIRYENEEAVDDSQLPKDRFSAERLKGVDSTLKIQPAELGDSAVYLCASSLEGWVTNTGELFFGEGSRLTVL.

The V and J genes are TRBV10-1 and TRBJ2-2, with D possibly called TRBD1 or TRBD2 (5 bases each). CDR3 length equals 13 residues. Germline lookup yields CDR1 WNHNN and CDR2 SYGVQD (reference sequence). Trimming took off 7 bases at V and 0 bases at J, with 6 bases between the two ends. The CDR3 here is CASKGPNTGELFF. The CDR3 DNA reads TGCGCCAGCAAGGGACCGAACACCGGGGAGCTGTTTTTT.

The table lists this clone with a few counts. The chain has TRBV11-3 and TRBJ2-3; 12 nucleotides agree with TRBD2. This CDR3 has 18 residues. Unmatched junction bases numbered 12, after V lost 0 bases and J lost 8 bases. Germline-derived CDR1 and CDR2 are SGHNT and YENEEA. The CDR3 reads CASSLDTRTSGESGTQYF. The CDR3 region has the DNA TGTGCCAGCAGCTTAGACACCAGGACTAGCGGGGAGTCAGGTACGCAGTATTTT. Using reference TRBV11-3 and TRBJ2-3 for the parts outside the CDR3, the full variable domain is EAGVVQSPRYKIIEKKQPVAFWCNPISGHNTLYWYLQNLGQGPELLIRYENEEAVDDSQLPKDRFSAERLKGVDSTLKIQPAELGDSAVYLCASSLDTRTSGESGTQYFGPGTRLTVL.

By proportion, this clone is medium-sized. The chain recombines TRBV6-7 with TRBJ1-1; 7 nucleotides agree with TRBD1. TRBV6-7 is assigned to the ORF class and has an uncertain function. The CDR3 spans 11 residues. Unmatched junction bases numbered 5, after V lost 11 bases and J lost 5 bases. CDR3 DNA: TGTGCCGCGATACAGGGGACTGAAGCTTTCTTT. Residues: CAAIQGTEAFF.